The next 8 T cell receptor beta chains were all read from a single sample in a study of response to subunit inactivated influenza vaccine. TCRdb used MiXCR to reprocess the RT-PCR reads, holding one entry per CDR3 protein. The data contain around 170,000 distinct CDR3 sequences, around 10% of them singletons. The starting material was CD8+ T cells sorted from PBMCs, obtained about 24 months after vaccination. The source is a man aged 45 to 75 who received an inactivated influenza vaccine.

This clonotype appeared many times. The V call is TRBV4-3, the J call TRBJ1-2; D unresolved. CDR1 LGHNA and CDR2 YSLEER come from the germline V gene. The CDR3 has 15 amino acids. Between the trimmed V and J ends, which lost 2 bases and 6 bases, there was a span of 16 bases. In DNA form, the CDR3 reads TGCGCCAGCAGCCAATCGGTGATCCCCGAGGATGGCTACACCTTC. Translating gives CASSQSVIPEDGYTF.

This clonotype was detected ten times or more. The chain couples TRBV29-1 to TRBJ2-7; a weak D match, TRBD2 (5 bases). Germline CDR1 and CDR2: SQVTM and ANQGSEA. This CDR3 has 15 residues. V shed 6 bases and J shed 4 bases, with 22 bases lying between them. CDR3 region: CSVKLSEGMGYEQYF. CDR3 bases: TGCAGCGTGAAATTGTCCGAGGGAATGGGGTACGAGCAGTACTTC.

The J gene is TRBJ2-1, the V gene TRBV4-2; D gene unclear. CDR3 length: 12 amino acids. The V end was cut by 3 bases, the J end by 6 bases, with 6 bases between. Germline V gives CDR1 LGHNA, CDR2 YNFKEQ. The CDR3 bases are TGTGCCAGCAGCCACATGACCAATGAGCAGTTCTTC. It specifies CASSHMTNEQFF.

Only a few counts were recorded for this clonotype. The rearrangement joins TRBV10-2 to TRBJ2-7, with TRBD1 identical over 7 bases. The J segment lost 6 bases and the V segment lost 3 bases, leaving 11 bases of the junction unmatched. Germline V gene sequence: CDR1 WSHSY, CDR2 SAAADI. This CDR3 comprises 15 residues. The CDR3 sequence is CASSDLGQPHREQYF. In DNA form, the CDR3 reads TGCGCCAGCAGTGACTTGGGACAGCCCCATCGCGAGCAGTACTTC.

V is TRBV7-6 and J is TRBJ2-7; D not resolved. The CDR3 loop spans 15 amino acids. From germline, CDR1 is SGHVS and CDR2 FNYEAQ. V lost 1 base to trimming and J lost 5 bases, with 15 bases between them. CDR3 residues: CASSLELGVLHEQYF. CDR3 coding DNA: TGTGCCAGCAGCTTAGAGCTGGGCGTTCTCCACGAGCAGTACTTC.

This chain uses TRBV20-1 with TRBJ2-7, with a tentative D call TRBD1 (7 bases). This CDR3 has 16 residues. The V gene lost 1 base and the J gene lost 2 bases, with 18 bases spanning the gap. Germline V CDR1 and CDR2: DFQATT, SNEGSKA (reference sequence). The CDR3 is CSARGLLEGAPYEQYF. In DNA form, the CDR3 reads TGCAGTGCTAGAGGCCTTTTGGAGGGGGCCCCCTACGAGCAGTACTTC.

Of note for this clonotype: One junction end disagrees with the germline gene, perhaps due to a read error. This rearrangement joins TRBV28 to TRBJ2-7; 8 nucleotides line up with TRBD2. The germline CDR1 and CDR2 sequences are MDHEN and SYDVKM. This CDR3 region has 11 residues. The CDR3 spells CVAGRLGEQYF. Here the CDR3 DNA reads TGCGTAGCGGGGAGGTTGGGCGAGCAGTACTTC.

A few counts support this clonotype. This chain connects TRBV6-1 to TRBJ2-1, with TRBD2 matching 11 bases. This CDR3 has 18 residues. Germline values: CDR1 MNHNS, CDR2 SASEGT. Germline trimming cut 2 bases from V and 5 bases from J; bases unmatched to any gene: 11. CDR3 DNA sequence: TGTGCCAGCAGTGAATTTTGGGCTAGCGGGAGGAATGACAATGAGCAGTTCTTC. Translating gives CASSEFWASGRNDNEQFF.